One sample yielded the 5 T cell receptor beta chains listed below, sequenced in a study of T-cell memory formation after mild COVID-19. TCRdb reprocessed the 5' RACE reads via MiXCR and lists one record per CDR3 protein. The data contain approximately 290,000 distinct CDR3 sequences, approximately 7.6% of them singletons. Sequencing was done on a sample of PBMCs or a T cell subset sorted from them (not recorded which). The receptors originated from a man aged 18 to 30 who had mild COVID-19 (a few samples of this study predate the infection). Cell type and time point are not known.

This clonotype was counted between two and nine times. J is TRBJ1-2 and V is TRBV5-1; D perhaps matches TRBD1 (5 bases). V was pared by 0 bases and J by 6 bases, with 12 bases between. This CDR3 has 14 amino acids. Germline lookup yields CDR1 SGHRS and CDR2 YFSETQ. The CDR3 region has the DNA TGCGCCAGCAGCTTGGAGGGGCCCTTGAATGGCTACACCTTC. This gives the protein CASSLEGPLNGYTF.

The chain has TRBV4-2 and TRBJ1-4, with 7 bases lining up with TRBD1. The germline gives CDR1 LGHNA, CDR2 YNFKEQ. The CDR3 sequence is 12 residues long. The ends lost 0 bases at V and 15 bases at J; junction bases unmatched: 4. The CDR3 DNA reads as TGTGCCAGCAGCCAAGAGGACAGGTTGATGTTTTTT. Amino acid sequence: CASSQEDRLMFF.

V is TRBV12-3 or TRBV12-4 and J is TRBJ2-3; 8 bases align to TRBD2. The trim removed 5 bases at V and 3 bases at J, leaving 10 bases unmatched. This CDR3 contains 16 residues. The CDR3: CASSPGTSLSTDTQYF. CDR3 nucleotide sequence: TGTGCCAGCAGTCCCGGGACTAGTCTCTCTACAGATACGCAGTATTTT.

There are a few counts of this clonotype. The chain carries TRBV28 and TRBJ2-5; maybe TRBD2 (6 bases). This CDR3 contains 16 residues. The germline V gene has CDR1 MDHEN and CDR2 SYDVKM. The V end was cut by 6 bases, the J end by 1 base, with 18 bases between. CDR3 sequence reads: CASSLPAAGTQETQYF. The CDR3 DNA is TGTGCCAGCAGCCTCCCGGCCGCGGGGACCCAAGAGACCCAGTACTTC.

The chain joins TRBV12-3 or TRBV12-4 to TRBJ1-2; 7 bases agree with TRBD1. V lost 5 bases to trimming and J lost 1 base; unmatched junction nucleotides: 7. The CDR3 loop spans 15 amino acids. The CDR3 nucleotides are TGTGCCAGCAGTCCTCAGGGGGGGTTTAACTATGGCTACACCTTC. Its translation: CASSPQGGFNYGYTF.